These 8 T cell receptor beta chains share one sample of origin, sequenced in a study of T cells in Graves' hyperthyroidism and ophthalmopathy. Amplification of TCR beta CDR3 regions was performed using RNA transcripts as template. In the first-round RT-PCR of the TCR CDR3, the HTBI primer set was used. TCRdb reprocessed the multiplex PCR reads with MiXCR, giving one entry per CDR3 protein. The sample shows around 600,000 distinct CDR3 sequences, 13% to 15% of them seen only once. The sample taken for sequencing was blood. The source of these receptors is a young woman with Graves' ophthalmopathy.

In this sample, this clonotype turned up many times. The chain combines TRBV28 with TRBJ2-7, with unresolved D. The CDR3 sequence is 13 residues long. The germline CDR1 and CDR2 sequences are MDHEN and SYDVKM. The ends were cut back, 11 bases at V and 4 bases at J, with 18 bases in the middle. Here the CDR3 reads CALRKQGGYEQYF. DNA for the CDR3: TGTGCCCTAAGGAAACAAGGCGGTTACGAGCAGTACTTC.

The CDR3 is CSVAVGLSYEQYF. The CDR3 DNA reads TGCAGCGTTGCTGTGGGCCTCTCCTACGAGCAGTACTTC. The V and J genes are TRBV29-1 and TRBJ2-7; no reliable D call. This CDR3 region has 13 residues. The V end lost 4 bases, the J end lost 0 bases, and 10 bases lay between the germline ends. Germline CDR1 SQVTM, CDR2 ANQGSEA.

In its sample, this clonotype was seen many times. The V call is TRBV30, the J call TRBJ2-1; possibly TRBD2 for D (6 bases). The germline V gene has CDR1 GTSNPN and CDR2 SVGIG (reference sequence). V shed 1 base and J shed 6 bases, with 10 bases lying between them. The CDR3 runs 13 residues. The CDR3 DNA reads as TGTGCCTGGAGTGCAGATAGCGGCAATGAGCAGTTCTTC. Translating gives CAWSADSGNEQFF.

V is TRBV6-1 and J is TRBJ2-7; D is uncertain. Germline loops: CDR1 MNHNS, CDR2 SASEGT. There are 13 residues in the CDR3. V lost 2 bases and J 5 bases, leaving 10 bases between the germline ends. The chain's CDR3 is CASSELRLNEQYF. The CDR3 bases are TGTGCCAGCAGTGAATTACGACTTAACGAGCAGTACTTC.

This clonotype has only a few counts. The V call is TRBV13, the J call TRBJ2-7; D gene uncertain. The CDR3 has 11 residues. Looked up from germline, CDR1 is PRHDT and CDR2 is FYEKMQ (reference sequence). The V gene lost 3 bases and the J gene lost 7 bases, with 7 bases spanning the gap. CDR3 protein: CASSLRNEQYF. CDR3 in DNA: TGTGCCAGCAGCTTGAGGAATGAGCAGTACTTC. Full variable domain (outside the CDR3, taken from reference TRBV13 and TRBJ2-7): AAGVIQSPRHLIKEKRETATLKCYPIPRHDTVYWYQQGPGQDPQFLISFYEKMQSDKGSIPDRFSAQQFSDYHSELNMSSLELGDSALYFCASSLRNEQYFGPGTRLTVT.

Ten or more counts support this clonotype. The chain carries TRBV9 and TRBJ2-1; D perhaps matches TRBD2 (5 bases). Germline V CDR1 and CDR2: SGDLS, YYNGEE. The CDR3 contains 15 residues. The V end lost 0 bases, the J end lost 3 bases, and 10 bases lay between the germline ends. The CDR3 nucleotides are TGTGCCAGCAGCGTAGAACTAGGTTTCTACAATGAGCAGTTCTTC. Residues: CASSVELGFYNEQFF. Looking up the rest from reference TRBV9 and TRBJ2-1 gives the full variable domain: DSGVTQTPKHLITATGQRVTLRCSPRSGDLSVYWYQQSLDQGLQFLIQYYNGEERAKGNILERFSAQQFPDLHSELNLSSLELGDSALYFCASSVELGFYNEQFFGPGTRLTVL.

This clonotype has just a few counts. The chain is built from TRBV5-1 and TRBJ2-7; TRBD2 matches at 9 bases. CDR3 size: 18 residues. CDR1 is SGHRS and CDR2 is YFSETQ in the germline V gene. J gave up 2 bases and V 1 base, and 13 bases lay outside the gene matches. The CDR3 region has the DNA TGCGCCAGCAGCTTGATGATCTTTAGCGGGAGAGACCCCTACGAGCAGTACTTC. Translated: CASSLMIFSGRDPYEQYF.

This clonotype appeared many times. V is TRBV2 and J is TRBJ2-7; D is tentatively TRBD1 or TRBD2 (5 bases each). V lost 3 bases and J lost 3, with 21 bases in between. Germline CDR1 and CDR2: SNHLY and FYNNEI. CDR3 size: 17 residues. The CDR3 sequence is CASSDGEWGRWFYEQYF. As DNA, the CDR3 is TGTGCCAGCAGTGACGGAGAATGGGGGAGATGGTTCTACGAGCAGTACTTC.